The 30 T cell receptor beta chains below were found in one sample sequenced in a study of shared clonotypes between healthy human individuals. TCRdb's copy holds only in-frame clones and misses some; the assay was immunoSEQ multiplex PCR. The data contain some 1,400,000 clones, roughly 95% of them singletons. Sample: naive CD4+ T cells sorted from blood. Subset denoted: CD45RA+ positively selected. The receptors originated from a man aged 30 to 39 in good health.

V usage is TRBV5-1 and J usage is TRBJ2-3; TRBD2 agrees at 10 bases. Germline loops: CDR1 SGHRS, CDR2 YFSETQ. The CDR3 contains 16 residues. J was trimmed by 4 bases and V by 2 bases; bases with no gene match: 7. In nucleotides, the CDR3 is TGCGCCAGCAGCTTATCTAGCGGGAGAATCGCAGATACGCAGTATTTT. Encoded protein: CASSLSSGRIADTQYF.

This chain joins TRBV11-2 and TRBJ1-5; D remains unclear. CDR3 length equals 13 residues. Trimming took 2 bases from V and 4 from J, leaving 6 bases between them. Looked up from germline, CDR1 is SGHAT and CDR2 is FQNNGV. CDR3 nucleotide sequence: TGTGCCAGCAGCTTATATGCTAATCAGCCCCAGCATTTT. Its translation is CASSLYANQPQHF.

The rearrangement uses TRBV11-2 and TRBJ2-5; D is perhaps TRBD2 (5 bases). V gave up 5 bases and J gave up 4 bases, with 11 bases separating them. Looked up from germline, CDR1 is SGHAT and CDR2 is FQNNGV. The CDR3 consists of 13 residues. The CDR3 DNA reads TGTGCCAGCAGCCTGTGGGCGGGAGAGACCCAGTACTTC. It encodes CASSLWAGETQYF.

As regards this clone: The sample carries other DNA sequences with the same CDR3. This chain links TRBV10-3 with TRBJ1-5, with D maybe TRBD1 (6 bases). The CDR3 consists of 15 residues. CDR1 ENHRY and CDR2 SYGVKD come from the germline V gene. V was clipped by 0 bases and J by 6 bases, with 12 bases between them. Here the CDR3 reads CAISESGAGVQPQHF. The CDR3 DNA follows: TGTGCCATCAGTGAGTCGGGGGCAGGGGTTCAGCCCCAGCATTTT.

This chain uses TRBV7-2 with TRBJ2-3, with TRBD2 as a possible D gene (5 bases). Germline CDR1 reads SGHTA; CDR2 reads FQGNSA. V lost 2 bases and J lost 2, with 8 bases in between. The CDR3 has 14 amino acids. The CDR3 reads CASSLRGNTDTQYF. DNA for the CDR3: TGTGCCAGCAGCTTACGGGGTAACACAGATACGCAGTATTTT.

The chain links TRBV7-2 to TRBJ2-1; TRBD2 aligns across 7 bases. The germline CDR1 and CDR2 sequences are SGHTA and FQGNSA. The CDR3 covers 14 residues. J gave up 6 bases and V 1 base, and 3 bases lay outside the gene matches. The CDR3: CASSLVPGGNEQFF. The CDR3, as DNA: TGTGCCAGCAGCTTAGTACCGGGAGGCAATGAGCAGTTCTTC.

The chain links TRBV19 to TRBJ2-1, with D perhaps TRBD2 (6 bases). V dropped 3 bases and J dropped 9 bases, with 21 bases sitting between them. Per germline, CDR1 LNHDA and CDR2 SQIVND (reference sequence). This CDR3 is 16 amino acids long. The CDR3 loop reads CASSISGPSGQIEQFF. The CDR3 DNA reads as TGTGCCAGTAGTATCAGCGGGCCCTCAGGGCAAATTGAGCAGTTCTTC.

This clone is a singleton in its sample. In DNA, the CDR3 is TGTGCCAGCAGTTACTCCCTTTCGGGCACCATATATTTT. Translating it yields CASSYSLSGTIYF. The V gene is TRBV6-5, the J gene TRBJ1-3; D unresolved. This CDR3 comprises 13 residues. Germline V CDR1 and CDR2: MNHEY, SVGAGI. Trimming left V 0 bases short and J 9 bases short, with 9 bases between.

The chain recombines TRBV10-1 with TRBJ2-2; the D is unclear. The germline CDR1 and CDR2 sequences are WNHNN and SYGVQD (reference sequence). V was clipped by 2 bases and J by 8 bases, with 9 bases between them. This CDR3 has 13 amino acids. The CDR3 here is CASSERALGELFF. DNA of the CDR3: TGCGCCAGCAGTGAGCGGGCCCTAGGGGAGCTGTTTTTT.

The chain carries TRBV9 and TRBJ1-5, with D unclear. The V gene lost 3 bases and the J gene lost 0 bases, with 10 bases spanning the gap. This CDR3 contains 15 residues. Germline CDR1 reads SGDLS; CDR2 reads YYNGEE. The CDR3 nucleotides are TGTGCCAGCAGCGCGGACGGATATAGCAATCAGCCCCAGCATTTT. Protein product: CASSADGYSNQPQHF.

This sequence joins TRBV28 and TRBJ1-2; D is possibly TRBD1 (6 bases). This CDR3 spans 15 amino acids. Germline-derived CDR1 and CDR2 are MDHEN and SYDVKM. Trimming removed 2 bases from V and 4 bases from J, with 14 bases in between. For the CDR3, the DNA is TGTGCCAGCAGTTTACCTCAGGGGTTTCGCTATGGCTACACCTTC. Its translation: CASSLPQGFRYGYTF.

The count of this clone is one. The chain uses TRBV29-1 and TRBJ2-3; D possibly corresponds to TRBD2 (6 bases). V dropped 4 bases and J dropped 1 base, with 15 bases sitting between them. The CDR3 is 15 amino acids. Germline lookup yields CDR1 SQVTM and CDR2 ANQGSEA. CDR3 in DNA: TGCAGCGTTGTATTAGCGGAAGGGGGCACAGATACGCAGTATTTT. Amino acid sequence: CSVVLAEGGTDTQYF.

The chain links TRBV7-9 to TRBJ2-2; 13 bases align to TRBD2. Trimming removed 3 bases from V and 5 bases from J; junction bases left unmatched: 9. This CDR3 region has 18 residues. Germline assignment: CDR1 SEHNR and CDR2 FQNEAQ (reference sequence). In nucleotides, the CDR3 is TGTGCCAGCAGCTTCACCACTAGCGGGAGGGCTGGAACCGGGGAGCTGTTTTTT. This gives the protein CASSFTTSGRAGTGELFF.

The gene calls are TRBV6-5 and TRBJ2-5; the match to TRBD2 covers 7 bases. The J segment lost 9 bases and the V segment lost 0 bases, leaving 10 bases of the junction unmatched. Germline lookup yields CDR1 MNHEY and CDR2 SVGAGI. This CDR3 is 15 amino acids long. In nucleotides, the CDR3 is TGTGCCAGCAGTTACTCACGAGGGTACCGGGGGGCCCAGTACTTC. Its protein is CASSYSRGYRGAQYF.

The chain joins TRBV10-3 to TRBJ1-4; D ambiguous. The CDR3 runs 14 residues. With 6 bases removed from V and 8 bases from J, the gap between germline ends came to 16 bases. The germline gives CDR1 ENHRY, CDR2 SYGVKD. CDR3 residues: CAISPDRRREKLFF. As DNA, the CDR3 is TGTGCCATCAGCCCTGACCGACGACGGGAAAAACTGTTTTTT.

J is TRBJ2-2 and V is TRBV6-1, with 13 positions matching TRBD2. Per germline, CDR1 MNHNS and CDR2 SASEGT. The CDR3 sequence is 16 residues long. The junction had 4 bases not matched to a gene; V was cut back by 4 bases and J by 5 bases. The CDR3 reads CASSGWTSGGTGELFF. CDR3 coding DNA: TGTGCCAGCAGTGGGTGGACTAGCGGGGGTACCGGGGAGCTGTTTTTT.

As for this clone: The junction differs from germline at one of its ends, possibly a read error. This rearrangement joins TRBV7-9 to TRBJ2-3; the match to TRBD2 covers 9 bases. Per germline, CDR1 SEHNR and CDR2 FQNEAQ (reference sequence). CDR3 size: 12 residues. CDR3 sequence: CASSLGTSVYGF. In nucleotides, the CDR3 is TGTGCCAGCAGCTTAGGGACTAGCGTTTACGGTTTT.

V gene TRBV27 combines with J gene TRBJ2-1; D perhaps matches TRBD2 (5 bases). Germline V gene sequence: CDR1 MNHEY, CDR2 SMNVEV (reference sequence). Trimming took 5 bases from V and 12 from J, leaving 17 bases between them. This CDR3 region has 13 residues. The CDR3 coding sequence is TGTGCCAGCAGTGTAACACTCAACCTAGCGCAGTTCTTC. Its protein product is CASSVTLNLAQFF.

The CDR3 sequence: CASSLSLWTAPGTNTGELFF. The CDR3 DNA reads as TGTGCCAGCAGCTTATCTCTTTGGACTGCCCCCGGAACGAACACCGGGGAGCTGTTTTTT. The gene calls are TRBV11-3 and TRBJ2-2, with D possibly TRBD2 on 5 matching bases. The CDR3 length is 20 residues. Trimming left V 2 bases short and J 0 bases short, with 22 bases between. Per the germline V gene, CDR1 is SGHNT and CDR2 is YENEEA. Looking up the rest from reference TRBV11-3 and TRBJ2-2 gives the full variable domain: EAGVVQSPRYKIIEKKQPVAFWCNPISGHNTLYWYLQNLGQGPELLIRYENEEAVDDSQLPKDRFSAERLKGVDSTLKIQPAELGDSAVYLCASSLSLWTAPGTNTGELFFGEGSRLTVL.

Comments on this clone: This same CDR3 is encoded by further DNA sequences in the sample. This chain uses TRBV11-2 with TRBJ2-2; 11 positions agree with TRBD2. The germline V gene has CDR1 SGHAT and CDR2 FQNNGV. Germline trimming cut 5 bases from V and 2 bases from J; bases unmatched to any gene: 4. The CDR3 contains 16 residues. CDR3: CASSLGTSGNTGELFF. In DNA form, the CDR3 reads TGTGCCAGCAGCCTTGGGACTAGCGGCAACACCGGGGAGCTGTTTTTT. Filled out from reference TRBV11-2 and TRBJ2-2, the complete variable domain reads EAGVAQSPRYKIIEKRQSVAFWCNPISGHATLYWYQQILGQGPKLLIQFQNNGVVDDSQLPKDRFSAERLKGVDSTLKIQPAKLEDSAVYLCASSLGTSGNTGELFFGEGSRLTVL.

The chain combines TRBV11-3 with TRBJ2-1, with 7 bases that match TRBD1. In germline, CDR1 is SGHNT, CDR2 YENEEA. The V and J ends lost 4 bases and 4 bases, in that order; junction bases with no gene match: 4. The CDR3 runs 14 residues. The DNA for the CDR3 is TGTGCCAGCAGCTCCTCGGGACAGTACAATGAGCAGTTCTTC. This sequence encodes CASSSSGQYNEQFF.

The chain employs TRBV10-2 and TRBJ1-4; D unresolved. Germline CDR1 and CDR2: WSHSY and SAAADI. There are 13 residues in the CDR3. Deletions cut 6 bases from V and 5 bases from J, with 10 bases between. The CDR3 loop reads CASSLPGNEKLFF. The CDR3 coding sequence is TGCGCCAGCAGCCTCCCGGGAAATGAAAAACTGTTTTTT.

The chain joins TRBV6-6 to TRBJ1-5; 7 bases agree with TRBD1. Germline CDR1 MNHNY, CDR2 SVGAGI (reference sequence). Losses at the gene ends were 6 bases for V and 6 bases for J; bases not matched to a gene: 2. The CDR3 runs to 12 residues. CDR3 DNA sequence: TGTGCCAGCAGACCAGGGGGTCAGCCCCAGCATTTT. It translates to CASRPGGQPQHF.

The CDR3 nucleotides read TGCAGTGCTAGAGATCCAGGTGGCTACACCTTC. Translating gives CSARDPGGYTF. The V call is TRBV20-1, the J call TRBJ1-2; no reliable D call. This CDR3 is 11 amino acids long. Trimming stripped 0 bases from V and 7 bases from J, with 6 bases between. Germline CDR1 DFQATT, CDR2 SNEGSKA (reference sequence).

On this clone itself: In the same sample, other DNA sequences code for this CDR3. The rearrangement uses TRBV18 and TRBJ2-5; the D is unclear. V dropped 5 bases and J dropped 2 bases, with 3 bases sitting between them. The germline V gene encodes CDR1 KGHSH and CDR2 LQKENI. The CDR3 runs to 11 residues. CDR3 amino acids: CASSSQETQYF. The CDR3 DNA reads TGTGCCAGCTCATCTCAAGAGACCCAGTACTTC.

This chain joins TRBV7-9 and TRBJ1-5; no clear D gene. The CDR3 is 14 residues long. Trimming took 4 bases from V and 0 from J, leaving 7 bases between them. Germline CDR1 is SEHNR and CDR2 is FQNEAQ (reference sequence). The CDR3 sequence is CASSWGNSNQPQHF. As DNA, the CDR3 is TGTGCCAGCAGCTGGGGAAATAGCAATCAGCCCCAGCATTTT.

The CDR3 region is CASSPGTSGIFSYNEQFF. The CDR3 DNA reads TGCGCCAGCAGCCCCGGGACTAGCGGGATCTTCTCCTACAATGAGCAGTTCTTC. J is TRBJ2-1 and V is TRBV5-1; the match to TRBD2 covers 13 bases. The length of the CDR3 is 18 residues. Germline V lookup: CDR1 SGHRS, CDR2 YFSETQ. The J segment lost 0 bases and the V segment lost 4 bases, leaving 7 bases of the junction unmatched.

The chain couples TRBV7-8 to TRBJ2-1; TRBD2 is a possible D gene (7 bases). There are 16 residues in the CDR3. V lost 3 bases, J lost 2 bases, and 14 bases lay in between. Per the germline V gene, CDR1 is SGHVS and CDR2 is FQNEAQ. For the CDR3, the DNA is TGTGCCAGCAGCTTGAACAGGGCGGGGGCCTACAATGAGCAGTTCTTC. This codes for CASSLNRAGAYNEQFF.

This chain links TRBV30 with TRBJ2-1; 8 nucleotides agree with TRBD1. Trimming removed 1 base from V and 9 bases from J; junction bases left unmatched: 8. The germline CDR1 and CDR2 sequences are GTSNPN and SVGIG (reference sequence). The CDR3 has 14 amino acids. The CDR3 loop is CAWSGGTGGTEQFF. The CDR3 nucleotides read TGTGCCTGGAGTGGGGGGACAGGTGGGACTGAGCAGTTCTTC.

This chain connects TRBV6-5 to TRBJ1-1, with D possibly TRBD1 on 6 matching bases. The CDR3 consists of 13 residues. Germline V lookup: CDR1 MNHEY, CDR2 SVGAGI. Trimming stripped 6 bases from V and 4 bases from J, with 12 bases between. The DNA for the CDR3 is TGTGCCAGCAGGAAGTCAGGGGTCACTGAAGCTTTCTTT. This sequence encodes CASRKSGVTEAFF.